These 27 T cell receptor beta chains share one sample of origin, sequenced in a study of shared clonotypes between healthy human individuals. Profiled with immunoSEQ multiplex PCR; TCRdb holds only in-frame clones, not every one. Of approximately 2,000,000 clones listed, about 90% are singletons. Sequencing was done on a sample of naive CD4+ T cells from PBMCs. Subset defined: CD45RA+ positively selected. The receptor source for this set is a man in his late teens or twenties in good health. Some clones in this sample may be carry-over from other donors' samples.

This clone was observed a single time. The chain couples TRBV2 to TRBJ1-1; 8 bases agree with TRBD1. The CDR3 consists of 14 residues. Germline V CDR1 and CDR2: SNHLY, FYNNEI. The J segment lost 7 bases and the V segment lost 1 base, leaving 5 bases of the junction unmatched. Written as DNA, the CDR3 is TGTGCCAGCAGTGAAGACAGGGGGGTTAATGAAGCTTTCTTT. Its protein product is CASSEDRGVNEAFF.

The DNA of the CDR3 is TGTGCCAGCAGTGACTTGGTGCGTCAGCCCCAGCATTTT. Its protein product is CASSDLVRQPQHF. The rearrangement uses TRBV2 and TRBJ1-5; D remains unclear. Per the germline V gene, CDR1 is SNHLY and CDR2 is FYNNEI. The CDR3 is 13 amino acids. Between the trimmed V and J ends, which lost 3 bases and 6 bases, there was a span of 9 bases.

This chain's CDR3 is CASSSQGDPNHNEQFF. In DNA, the CDR3 is TGCGCCAGCAGCTCCCAAGGGGACCCAAACCACAATGAGCAGTTCTTC. This chain joins TRBV5-1 and TRBJ2-1; either TRBD1 or TRBD2 may fit D (5 bases each). The CDR3 length is 16 residues. CDR1 and CDR2 from the germline V gene are SGHRS and YFSETQ. With 3 bases removed from V and 5 bases from J, the gap between germline ends came to 18 bases. Filled out from reference TRBV5-1 and TRBJ2-1, the complete variable domain reads KAGVTQTPRYLIKTRGQQVTLSCSPISGHRSVSWYQQTPGQGLQFLFEYFSETQRNKGNFPGRFSGRQFSNSRSEMNVSTLELGDSALYLCASSSQGDPNHNEQFFGPGTRLTVL.

V gene TRBV4-1 combines with J gene TRBJ2-3; 9 positions match TRBD2. Per germline, CDR1 MGHRA and CDR2 YSYEKL. This CDR3 spans 16 amino acids. Germline trimming cut 6 bases from V and 3 bases from J; bases unmatched to any gene: 10. CDR3 nucleotides: TGCGCCAGCAGACGGGGAGCGGGAGGTGGAACAGATACGCAGTATTTT. Amino acids: CASRRGAGGGTDTQYF.

The rearrangement uses TRBV11-3 and TRBJ2-3; maybe TRBD2 (5 bases). Germline assignment: CDR1 SGHNT and CDR2 YENEEA. V lost 5 bases to trimming and J lost 1 base, with 13 bases between them. This CDR3 is built from 15 residues. CDR3 amino acids: CASSPITGGTDTQYF. DNA for the CDR3: TGTGCCAGCAGCCCGATCACCGGGGGCACAGATACGCAGTATTTT.

The V and J genes are TRBV18 and TRBJ2-4; D may be TRBD1 or TRBD2 (5 bases each). Germline V gene data show CDR1 as KGHSH and CDR2 as LQKENI. Trimming stripped 6 bases from V and 3 bases from J, with 21 bases between. This CDR3 has 17 amino acids. The CDR3 DNA follows: TGTGCCAGCTCCCCCGCCTCCCGAGGGGTAGTCAAAAACATTCAGTACTTC. Its protein product is CASSPASRGVVKNIQYF.

The chain joins TRBV19 to TRBJ1-5; no firm D call. Germline CDR1 is LNHDA and CDR2 is SQIVND (reference sequence). V lost 5 bases, J lost 0 bases, and 23 bases lay in between. The CDR3 covers 19 residues. CDR3 sequence: CASSRRADGASYSNQPQHF. In DNA, the CDR3 is TGTGCCAGTAGTCGCAGAGCGGACGGTGCTTCGTATAGCAATCAGCCCCAGCATTTT.

This rearrangement joins TRBV28 to TRBJ2-5; 7 positions agree with TRBD1. With V trimmed by 4 bases and J by 13 bases, 12 bases remained unmatched. The CDR3 loop spans 13 amino acids. From germline, CDR1 is MDHEN and CDR2 SYDVKM. CDR3 coding DNA: TGTGCCAGCAGTTCCCATGACCGACAGGGAAGGTACTTC. It translates to CASSSHDRQGRYF.

This chain links TRBV27 with TRBJ2-7, with D possibly matching TRBD1 (7 bases). CDR1 is MNHEY and CDR2 is SMNVEV in the germline V gene (reference sequence). The CDR3 contains 14 residues. V was cut by 0 bases and J by 6 bases, with 12 bases left in between. CDR3 DNA sequence: TGTGCCAGCAGTTTATCAACAGGGGAGGCCGAGCAGTACTTC. Translated, it gives CASSLSTGEAEQYF.

The chain carries TRBV18 and TRBJ1-2, with D possibly matching TRBD1 (5 bases). This CDR3 comprises 14 residues. V lost 5 bases, J lost 6 bases, and 16 bases lay in between. CDR1 is KGHSH and CDR2 is LQKENI in the germline V gene. In DNA form, the CDR3 reads TGTGCCAGCTCAACCACCCCAGGGAGGGATGGCTACACCTTC. Translated, it gives CASSTTPGRDGYTF.

The V call is TRBV9, the J call TRBJ1-1; D is perhaps TRBD1 (5 bases). Trimming pared 3 bases from V and 4 bases from J, leaving 28 bases between. The CDR3 extends over 19 amino acids. Germline V lookup: CDR1 SGDLS, CDR2 YYNGEE. The CDR3 here is CASSAREGRVIVGSTEAFF. DNA for the CDR3: TGTGCCAGCAGCGCTCGAGAGGGCAGGGTCATTGTGGGGAGCACTGAAGCTTTCTTT.

The rearrangement uses TRBV7-9 and TRBJ2-1; TRBD2 matches at 10 bases. The CDR3 consists of 16 residues. With V trimmed by 1 base and J by 8 bases, 8 bases remained unmatched. The germline CDR1 and CDR2 sequences are SEHNR and FQNEAQ (reference sequence). CDR3 region: CASSLVVSGRRYEQFF. The DNA for the CDR3 is TGTGCCAGCAGCTTAGTAGTTAGCGGGAGGAGGTATGAGCAGTTCTTC.

The rearrangement links TRBV5-1 to TRBJ2-5; TRBD1 might be the D (6 bases). V shed 2 bases and J shed 3 bases, with 11 bases lying between them. The CDR3 runs 14 residues. The germline CDR1 and CDR2 sequences are SGHRS and YFSETQ. The chain's CDR3 is CASSLPGAEETQYF. CDR3 nucleotide sequence: TGCGCCAGCAGCTTACCAGGGGCTGAAGAGACCCAGTACTTC.

The chain couples TRBV7-9 to TRBJ1-4; no clear D gene. The CDR3 runs to 12 residues. V dropped 2 bases and J dropped 11 bases, with 9 bases sitting between them. Germline assignment: CDR1 SEHNR and CDR2 FQNEAQ (reference sequence). CDR3 in DNA: TGTGCCAGCAGCTTAAGAGGAAATAAACTGTTTTTT. Its translation: CASSLRGNKLFF.

V and J are TRBV9 and TRBJ2-2; D not certain. This CDR3 is built from 19 residues. V shed 1 base and J shed 2 bases, with 21 bases lying between them. Per the germline V gene, CDR1 is SGDLS and CDR2 is YYNGEE. CDR3 sequence (DNA): TGTGCCAGCAGCGTAACTTCGCCAGGACCGAGATTAAACACCGGGGAGCTGTTTTTT. It translates to CASSVTSPGPRLNTGELFF.

This rearrangement joins TRBV6-5 to TRBJ1-2; 8 nucleotides match TRBD1. There are 15 residues in the CDR3. Germline V CDR1 and CDR2: MNHEY, SVGAGI. Losses at the gene ends were 6 bases for V and 2 bases for J; bases not matched to a gene: 8. Here the CDR3 reads CASSPYRGANYGYTF. DNA for the CDR3: TGTGCCAGCAGCCCATACAGGGGGGCGAACTATGGCTACACCTTC.

This clone was found once. The chain combines TRBV6-6 with TRBJ1-5; 10 positions match TRBD1. In germline, CDR1 is MNHNY, CDR2 SVGAGI (reference sequence). The CDR3 runs 14 residues. The trim removed 5 bases at V and 6 bases at J, leaving 4 bases unmatched. The CDR3, as DNA: TGTGCCAGCAGTGACCGACAGGGGGCTCAGCCCCAGCATTTT. This encodes CASSDRQGAQPQHF.

The CDR3: CARSGRQGLDGKLFF. The CDR3 DNA follows: TGTGCCAGAAGCGGACGACAGGGCTTGGATGGAAAACTGTTTTTT. The V gene is TRBV5-3, the J gene TRBJ1-4, with 7 bases aligning to TRBD1. TRBV5-3 is recorded as an ORF, its role being uncertain. The length of the CDR3 is 15 residues. With V trimmed by 4 bases and J by 10 bases, 13 bases remained unmatched.

The rearrangement links TRBV5-4 to TRBJ2-1; tentative D call: TRBD1 (6 bases). The CDR3 extends over 14 amino acids. V lost 7 bases and J 0 bases, leaving 11 bases between the germline ends. Germline values: CDR1 SGHNT, CDR2 YYREEE (reference sequence). The CDR3 DNA follows: TGTGCCAGCGTACGGGACAACTCCTACAATGAGCAGTTCTTC. Its translation is CASVRDNSYNEQFF.

On this clone: Other nucleotide sequences from this sample produce the same CDR3. V usage is TRBV2 and J usage is TRBJ2-7; D may be TRBD1 or TRBD2 (5 bases each). The CDR3 contains 11 residues. Germline lookup yields CDR1 SNHLY and CDR2 FYNNEI. Trimming left V 8 bases short and J 3 bases short, with 8 bases between. The CDR3 here is CASSGLYEQYF. The CDR3 bases are TGTGCCAGCTCGGGGCTCTACGAGCAGTACTTC.

V is TRBV28 and J is TRBJ1-5; D remains ambiguous. Trimming removed 5 bases at V and 15 bases at J, with 14 bases between. The CDR3 length is 11 residues. Germline CDR1 is MDHEN and CDR2 is SYDVKM. DNA of the CDR3: TGTGCCAGCAGTCTTGAATGGGAACGGCATTTT. Translating it yields CASSLEWERHF.

J is TRBJ1-4 and V is TRBV5-4, with D hard to call. Germline-derived CDR1 and CDR2 are SGHNT and YYREEE (reference sequence). V lost 2 bases and J 5 bases, leaving 7 bases between the germline ends. The CDR3 sequence is 13 residues long. The CDR3 reads CASSFSLNEKLFF. The CDR3 region has the DNA TGTGCCAGCAGCTTCTCCCTCAATGAAAAACTGTTTTTT.

Of note for this clone: The sample contains more than one DNA sequence encoding this CDR3. The J gene is TRBJ2-1, the V gene TRBV18; 7 bases align to TRBD2. The J segment lost 0 bases and the V segment lost 3 bases, leaving 2 bases of the junction unmatched. The CDR3 length is 15 residues. Germline lookup yields CDR1 KGHSH and CDR2 LQKENI. CDR3 sequence: CASSPLAGSYNEQFF. Written as DNA, the CDR3 is TGTGCCAGCTCACCTTTAGCGGGCTCCTACAATGAGCAGTTCTTC.

The rearrangement joins TRBV7-7 to TRBJ2-5; TRBD1 aligns across 11 bases. The length of the CDR3 is 14 residues. CDR1 is SSHAT and CDR2 is FNYEAQ in the germline V gene (reference sequence). V trimming: 5 bases; J trimming: 5 bases; junction bases outside the gene matches: 4. The CDR3: CASSAGQGAETQYF. The DNA for the CDR3 is TGTGCCAGCAGCGCCGGACAGGGGGCCGAGACCCAGTACTTC.

This sequence joins TRBV6-6 and TRBJ1-5, with no clear D. The CDR3 totals 14 residues. The germline CDR1 and CDR2 sequences are MNHNY and SVGAGI (reference sequence). Trimming pared 2 bases from V and 6 bases from J, leaving 11 bases between. Here the CDR3 DNA reads TGTGCCAGCAGTTACGGGTCAGTGGGTCAGCCCCAGCATTTT. Encoded protein: CASSYGSVGQPQHF.

The V and J genes are TRBV9 and TRBJ2-1, with 7 bases fitting TRBD2. This CDR3 is built from 16 residues. Germline V gene data show CDR1 as SGDLS and CDR2 as YYNGEE. The V segment lost 3 bases and the J segment 6 bases; nucleotides outside the gene matches: 12. In DNA, the CDR3 is TGTGCCAGCAGCGCCCTGGGGGGACTATATGGCAATGAGCAGTTCTTC. Translated: CASSALGGLYGNEQFF.

The J gene is TRBJ2-7, the V gene TRBV20-1; D ambiguous. V gave up 8 bases and J gave up 2 bases, with 10 bases separating them. CDR1 is DFQATT, CDR2 SNEGSKA, per germline (reference sequence). This CDR3 contains 11 residues. The CDR3 DNA reads TGCAGTATGGGCATTGCCTACGAGCAGTACTTC. Its translation is CSMGIAYEQYF.